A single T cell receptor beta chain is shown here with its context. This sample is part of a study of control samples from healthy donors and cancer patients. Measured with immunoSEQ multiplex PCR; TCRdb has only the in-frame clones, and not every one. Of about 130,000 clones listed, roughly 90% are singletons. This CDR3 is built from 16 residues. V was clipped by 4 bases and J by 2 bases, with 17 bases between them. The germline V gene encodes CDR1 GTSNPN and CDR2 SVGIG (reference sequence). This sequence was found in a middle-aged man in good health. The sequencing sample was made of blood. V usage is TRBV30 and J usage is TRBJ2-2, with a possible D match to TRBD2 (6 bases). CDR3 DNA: TGTGCCTGGAAGATACCACCGGGACTTAACACCGGGGAGCTGTTTTTT. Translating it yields CAWKIPPGLNTGELFF.